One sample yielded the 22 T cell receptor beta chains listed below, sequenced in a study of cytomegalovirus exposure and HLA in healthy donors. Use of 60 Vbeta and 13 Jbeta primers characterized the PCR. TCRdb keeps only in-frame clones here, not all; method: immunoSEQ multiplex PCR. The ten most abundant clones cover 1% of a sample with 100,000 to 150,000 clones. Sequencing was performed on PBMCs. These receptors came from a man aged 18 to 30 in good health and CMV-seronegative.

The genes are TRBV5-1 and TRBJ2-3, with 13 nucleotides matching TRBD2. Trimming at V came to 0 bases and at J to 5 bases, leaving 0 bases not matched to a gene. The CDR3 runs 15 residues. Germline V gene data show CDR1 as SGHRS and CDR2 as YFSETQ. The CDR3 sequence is CASSLGLAGGDTQYF. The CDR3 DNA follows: TGCGCCAGCAGCTTGGGACTAGCGGGAGGAGATACGCAGTATTTT.

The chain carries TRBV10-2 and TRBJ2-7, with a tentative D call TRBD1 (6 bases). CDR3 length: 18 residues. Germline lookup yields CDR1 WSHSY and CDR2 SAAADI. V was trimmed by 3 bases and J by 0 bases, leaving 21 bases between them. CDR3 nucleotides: TGCGCCAGCAGTGAAACCCTCGGAACGACAGGTCACTCCTACGAGCAGTACTTC. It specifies CASSETLGTTGHSYEQYF.

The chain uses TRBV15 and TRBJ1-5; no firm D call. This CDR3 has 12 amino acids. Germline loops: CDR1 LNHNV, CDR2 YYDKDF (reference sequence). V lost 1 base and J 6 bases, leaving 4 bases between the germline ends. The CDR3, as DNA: TGTGCCACCAGCAGAGTCGTTCAGCCCCAGCATTTT. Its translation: CATSRVVQPQHF.

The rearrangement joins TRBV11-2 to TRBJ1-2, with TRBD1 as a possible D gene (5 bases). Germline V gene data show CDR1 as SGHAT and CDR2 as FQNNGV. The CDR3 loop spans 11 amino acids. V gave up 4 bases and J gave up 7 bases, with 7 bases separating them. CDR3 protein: CASSSDSGYTF. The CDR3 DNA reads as TGTGCCAGCAGCTCAGACAGTGGCTACACCTTC.

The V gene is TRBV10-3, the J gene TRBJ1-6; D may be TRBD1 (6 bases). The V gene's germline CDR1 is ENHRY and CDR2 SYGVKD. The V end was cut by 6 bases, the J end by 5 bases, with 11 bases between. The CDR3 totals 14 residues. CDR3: CAIRTDSDNSPLHF. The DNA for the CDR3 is TGTGCCATCAGAACGGACAGTGATAATTCACCCCTCCACTTT.

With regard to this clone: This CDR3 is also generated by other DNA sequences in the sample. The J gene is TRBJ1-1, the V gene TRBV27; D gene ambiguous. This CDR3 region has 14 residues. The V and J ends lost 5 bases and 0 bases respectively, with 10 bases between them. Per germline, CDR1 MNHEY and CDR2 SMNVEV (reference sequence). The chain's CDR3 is CASSLGRMNTEAFF. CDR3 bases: TGTGCCAGCAGTCTAGGCCGTATGAACACTGAAGCTTTCTTT.

DNA of the CDR3: TGTGCCAGCAGACCACTAGGCAATGAGCAGTTCTTC. The encoded protein is CASRPLGNEQFF. This rearrangement joins TRBV7-2 to TRBJ2-1; TRBD2 is a possible D gene (5 bases). The CDR3 loop spans 12 amino acids. V was shortened by 6 bases and J by 6 bases, with 9 bases between the two germline ends. CDR1 is SGHTA and CDR2 is FQGNSA in the germline V gene.

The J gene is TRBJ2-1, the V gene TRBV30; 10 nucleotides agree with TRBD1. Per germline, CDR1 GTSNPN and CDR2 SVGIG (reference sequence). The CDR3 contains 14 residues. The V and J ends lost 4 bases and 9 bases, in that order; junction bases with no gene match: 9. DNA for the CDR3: TGTGCCTGGACTGGAGACAGGGGGCGAGGTGAGCAGTTCTTC. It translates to CAWTGDRGRGEQFF.

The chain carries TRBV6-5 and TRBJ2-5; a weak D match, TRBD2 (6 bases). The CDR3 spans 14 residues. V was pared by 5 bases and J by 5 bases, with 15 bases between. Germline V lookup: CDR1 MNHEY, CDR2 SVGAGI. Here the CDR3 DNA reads TGTGCCAGCAGTGGCGGCCCCAGCGGGGAGACCCAGTACTTC. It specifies CASSGGPSGETQYF.

The CDR3 DNA is TGCGCCAGCAGTGACGGACAGGGAGGCGCTGAAAAACTGTTTTTT. Translation gives CASSDGQGGAEKLFF. The genes are TRBV10-1 and TRBJ1-4; 8 bases line up with TRBD1. V lost 3 bases and J lost 7; bases outside the gene matches: 7. Germline CDR1 reads WNHNN; CDR2 reads SYGVQD (reference sequence). The CDR3 has 15 amino acids.

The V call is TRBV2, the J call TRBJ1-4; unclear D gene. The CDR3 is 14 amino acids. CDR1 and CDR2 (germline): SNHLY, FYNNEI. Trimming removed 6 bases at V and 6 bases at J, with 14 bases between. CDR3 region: CASRGHREDEKLFF. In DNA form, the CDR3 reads TGTGCCAGCAGAGGGCATAGGGAGGATGAAAAACTGTTTTTT. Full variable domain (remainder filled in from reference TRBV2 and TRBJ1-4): EPEVTQTPSHQVTQMGQEVILRCVPISNHLYFYWYRQILGQKVEFLVSFYNNEISEKSEIFDDQFSVERPDGSNFTLKIRSTKLEDSAMYFCASRGHREDEKLFFGSGTQLSVL.

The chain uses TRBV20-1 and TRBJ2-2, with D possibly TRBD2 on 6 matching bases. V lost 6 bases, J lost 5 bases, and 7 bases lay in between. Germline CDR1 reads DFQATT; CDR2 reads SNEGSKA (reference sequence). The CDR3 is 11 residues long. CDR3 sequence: CSAGGTGELFF. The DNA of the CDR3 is TGCAGTGCCGGAGGGACCGGGGAGCTGTTTTTT.

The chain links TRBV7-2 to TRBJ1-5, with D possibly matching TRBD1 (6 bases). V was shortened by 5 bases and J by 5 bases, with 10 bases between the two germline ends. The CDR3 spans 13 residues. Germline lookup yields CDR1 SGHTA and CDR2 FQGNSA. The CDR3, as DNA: TGTGCCAGCAGCCAAAAGGGGGATCAGCCCCAGCATTTT. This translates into CASSQKGDQPQHF. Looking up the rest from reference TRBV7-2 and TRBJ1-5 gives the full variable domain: GAGVSQSPSNKVTEKGKDVELRCDPISGHTALYWYRQSLGQGLEFLIYFQGNSAPDKSGLPSDRFSAERTGGSVSTLTIQRTQQEDSAVYLCASSQKGDQPQHFGDGTRLSIL.

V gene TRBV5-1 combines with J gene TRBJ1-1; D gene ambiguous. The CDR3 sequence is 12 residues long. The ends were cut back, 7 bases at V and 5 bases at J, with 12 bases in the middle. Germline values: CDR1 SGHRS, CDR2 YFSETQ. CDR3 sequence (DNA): TGCGCCAGCGGGGAGGTTGGGACTGAAGCTTTCTTT. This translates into CASGEVGTEAFF.

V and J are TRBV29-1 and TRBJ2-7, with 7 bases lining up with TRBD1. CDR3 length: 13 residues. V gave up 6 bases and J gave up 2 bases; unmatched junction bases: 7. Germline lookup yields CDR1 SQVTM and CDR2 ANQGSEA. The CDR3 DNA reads TGCAGCGTCCGGACCGGGACAGCCTACGAGCAGTACTTC. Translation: CSVRTGTAYEQYF.

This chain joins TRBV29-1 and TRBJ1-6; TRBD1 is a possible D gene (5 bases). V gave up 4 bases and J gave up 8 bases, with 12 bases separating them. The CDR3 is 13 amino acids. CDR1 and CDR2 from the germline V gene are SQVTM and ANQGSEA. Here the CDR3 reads CSVASGLDSPLHF. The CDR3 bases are TGCAGCGTTGCTTCAGGGCTGGATTCACCCCTCCACTTT.

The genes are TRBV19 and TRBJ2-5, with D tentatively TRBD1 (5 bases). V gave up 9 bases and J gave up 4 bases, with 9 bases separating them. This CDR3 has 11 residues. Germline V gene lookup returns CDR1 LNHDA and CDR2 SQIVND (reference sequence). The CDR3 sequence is CASRVGETQYF. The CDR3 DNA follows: TGTGCCAGCAGGGTGGGAGAGACCCAGTACTTC.

The CDR3 protein is CASSTLGLAGYNEQFF. The CDR3 DNA follows: TGTGCCAGTAGTACCCTGGGACTAGCGGGCTACAATGAGCAGTTCTTC. The chain recombines TRBV19 with TRBJ2-1, with TRBD2 matching over 12 bases. This CDR3 is built from 16 residues. The trim removed 4 bases at V and 3 bases at J, leaving 4 bases unmatched. Germline loops: CDR1 LNHDA, CDR2 SQIVND (reference sequence).

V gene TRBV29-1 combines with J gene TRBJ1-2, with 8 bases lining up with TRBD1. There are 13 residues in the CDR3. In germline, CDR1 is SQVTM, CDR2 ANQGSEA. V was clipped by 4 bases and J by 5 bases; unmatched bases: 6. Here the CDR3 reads CSVGPGGKYGYTF. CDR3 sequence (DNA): TGCAGCGTTGGTCCAGGGGGCAAGTATGGCTACACCTTC.

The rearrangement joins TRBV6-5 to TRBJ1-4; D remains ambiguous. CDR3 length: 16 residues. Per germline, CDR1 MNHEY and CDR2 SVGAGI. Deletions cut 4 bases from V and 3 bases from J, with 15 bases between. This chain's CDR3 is CASSFSSSSSNEKLFF. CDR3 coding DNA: TGTGCCAGCAGTTTTTCAAGTAGTTCGTCTAATGAAAAACTGTTTTTT.

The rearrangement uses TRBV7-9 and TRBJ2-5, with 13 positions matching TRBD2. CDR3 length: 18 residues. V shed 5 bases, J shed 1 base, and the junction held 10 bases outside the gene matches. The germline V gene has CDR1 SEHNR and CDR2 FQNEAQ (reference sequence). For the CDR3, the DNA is TGTGCCAGCAGCGGGGGACTAGCGGGATCTGTTGGCCAAGAGACCCAGTACTTC. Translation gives CASSGGLAGSVGQETQYF.

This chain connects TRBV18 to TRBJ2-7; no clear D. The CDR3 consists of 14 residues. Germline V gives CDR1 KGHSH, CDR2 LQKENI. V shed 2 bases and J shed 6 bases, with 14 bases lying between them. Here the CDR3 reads CASSPKAGDSEQYF. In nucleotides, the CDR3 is TGTGCCAGCTCACCAAAGGCAGGCGATAGCGAGCAGTACTTC.